This T cell receptor beta chain was recovered during a study of T cell responses to AZD1222 COVID-19 vaccine. General observations from the study: There were repertoire samples only from the period after the peak T cell response.

Profiled with immunoSEQ multiplex PCR; TCRdb holds only in-frame clones, not every one. The data contain around 140,000 clones, 65% to 90% of them seen just once; the ten biggest clones take up about a fifth. As to this clone: The antigen is not known.

The CDR3 length is 15 residues. V lost 4 bases, J lost 2 bases, and 14 bases lay in between. Germline V lookup: CDR1 MNHNY, CDR2 SVGAGI (reference sequence). This chain connects TRBV6-6 to TRBJ1-1, with D tentatively TRBD1 (5 bases). The sample consisted of peripheral blood, taken on day 0 of AZD1222 vaccination. This TCR was sampled from an adult in good health. The CDR3 here is CASSFLPGGNTEAFF. CDR3 DNA sequence: TGTGCCAGCAGTTTTCTCCCGGGGGGTAACACTGAAGCTTTCTTT.